Detailed here is one T cell receptor beta chain. These data come from a study of blood T cell repertoires in COVID-19. CDR3 length equals 16 residues. CDR1 and CDR2 (germline): MNHEY, SVGAGI. V trimming: 4 bases; J trimming: 4 bases; junction bases outside the gene matches: 6. Measured with immunoSEQ multiplex PCR; TCRdb has only the in-frame clones, and not every one. Among over 350,000 clones listed, roughly 91% were seen once. The TCR was taken from a woman younger than 45 with acute or convalescent COVID-19. The sequenced sample consisted of peripheral blood. The gene calls are TRBV6-5 and TRBJ1-6, with 8 bases matching TRBD1. CDR3 DNA sequence: TGTGCCAGCAGTTCCCCGGGACAGGAGTATAATTCACCCCTCCACTTT. Amino acid sequence: CASSSPGQEYNSPLHF.